This T cell receptor beta chain was observed in a study of T cells in Graves' hyperthyroidism and ophthalmopathy. TCR beta CDR3 regions were amplified from RNA transcripts. Primed by the HTBI set, a first-round RT-PCR was run on the TCR CDR3. One entry per CDR3 protein, called by TCRdb with MiXCR from the multiplex PCR reads. Among about 420,000 distinct CDR3 sequences listed, around 14% were seen once. Trimming stripped 4 bases from V and 3 bases from J, with 10 bases between. The V gene's germline CDR1 is SGHKS and CDR2 YYEKEE (reference sequence). This CDR3 is 13 amino acids long. This clonotype was detected many times. The antigen is undetermined. Study-wide results and limits: Among clonotypes expanded in thyroid above 0.001, most were also found in blood.

When ophthalmopathy did not progress within 18 months, Graves' hyperthyroidism was considered stable. In patients aged 18 to 65, hyperthyroidism was newly diagnosed, with duration under 2 months. Uncontrolled infection, other autoimmune disease, pregnancy or lactation excluded patients. The specimen was blood. The source is a woman in her late teens or twenties with Graves' hyperthyroidism. The V and J genes are TRBV5-5 and TRBJ1-1; no reliable D call. The CDR3, as DNA: TGTGCCAGCAGCCCGGACGGATACACTGAAGCTTTCTTT. Protein sequence: CASSPDGYTEAFF.